Detailed here is one TCR beta chain. Its antigen is not known. Donors, without exception, were Caucasian adults residing in Nashville, Tennessee. Germline-derived CDR1 and CDR2 are ENHRY and SYGVKD. This CDR3 region has 15 residues. The V gene end was trimmed by 0 bases and the J gene end by 5 bases; junction bases not matched to a gene: 6. The data are from a study of shared clonotypes between healthy human individuals. About the research overall: Those who served as donors were a couple of women and a few men between the ages of 18 and 49. Whole-study findings and limits: Generation probabilities of non-shared clonotypes were lower (relative to those shared by all four donors). The study's rarefaction showed incomplete sorted-subset sequencing despite large depth.

The table came from immunoSEQ multiplex PCR; TCRdb's copy has only in-frame clones and leaves some out. This sample has roughly 1 million clones, with around 78% found just once. The gene calls are TRBV10-3 and TRBJ2-5, with 7 bases aligning to TRBD2. The receptor was isolated from a man aged 18 to 29 in good health. Some clones in this sample may be carry-over from other donors' samples. Sequences were obtained from memory CD4+ T cells from PBMCs. Subset specified: CD45RA-negative fraction. The DNA for the CDR3 is TGTGCCATCAGTGAGTCTCGGGGAGGGCCGGAGACCCAGTACTTC. Translated, it gives CAISESRGGPETQYF.